This is a list of T cell receptor beta chains from one sample in a study of shared clonotypes between healthy human individuals. Sequenced by immunoSEQ multiplex PCR; TCRdb stores in-frame clones only, minus some. The sample records about 1,800,000 clones, about 94% being singletons. Sequencing used naive CD8+ T cells sorted from blood. The receptors stem from a young man in good health. Both conserved end residues are part of each CDR3.

>14|TRBV29-1
CSVWDRTSTDTQYF
>12|TRBV29-1
CSVEGLNTEAFF
>14|TRBV7-8
CASRDSGPNYEQYF
>15|TRBV7-9
CASSPKWGGNTEAFF
>14|TRBV7-2
CASSPRGGGDEQYF
>15|TRBV7-2
CASSLVVALGEKLFF
>14|TRBV10-2
CASSDYRQSDEQFF
>13|TRBV7-9
CASSLVVENTIYF
>15|TRBV9
CASSVGDRAYYEQYF
>13|TRBV29-1
CSVAAGSYTEAFF
>14|TRBV13
CASSRGQENTEAFF
>16|TRBV11-1
CASSITTGQGGSEQYF
>13|TRBV5-6
CASSGTGAGELFF
>14|TRBV30
CAWAWGAGNTEAFF
>15|TRBV7-9
CASSLLAGDSDTQYF
>13|TRBV7-9
CASSLDSLETQYF
>13|TRBV4-2
CASSQDLNTEAFF
>16|TRBV27
CASSEGTGALQETQYF
>13|TRBV6-1
CASSEGVAYEQYF
>13|TRBV2
CASSEVGTYEQYF
>19|TRBV18
CASSTLGDGILWRANVLTF
>13|TRBV29-1
CSVVGRVNTEAFF
>13|TRBV11-1
CASSLTGAYGYTF
>13|TRBV6-1
CAGAGAPGNTIYF
>13|TRBV14
CASSQDLKDTQYF
>16|TRBV28
CASSFQRGWGVSPLHF
>15|TRBV4-3
CASSPARDGQETQYF
>16|TRBV4-1
CASSQESGTVSYEQYF
>14|TRBV18
CASSPPSSTDTQYF
>15|TRBV4-1
CASSQAGLNTGELFF
>14|TRBV4-3
CASSQDSAFTEAFF
>13|TRBV7-3
CASSSRGGETQYF
>14|TRBV9
CASSVEASNSPLHF
>14|TRBV7-8
CASSLQGQGDEQYF
>18|TRBV28
CASSLDGLAGAPLYEQYF
>18|TRBV5-1
CASSEGLAGALSYNEQFF
>16|TRBV9
CASSPGGSGSNQPQHF
>15|TRBV4-1
CASSQERTGIYEQYF
>14|TRBV11-2
CASSLKIASSPLHF
>14|TRBV19
CASMSRPNTGELFF
>14|TRBV7-9
CASGVDREIETQYF
>13|TRBV5-6
CASSWGHDEKLFF
>14|TRBV11-2
CASSLAGGQETQYF
>14|TRBV7-9
CASSSGGTNYGYTF
>16|TRBV4-1
CASSRNLGLAGNEQFF
>14|TRBV5-4
CASSFTGGNSPLHF
>16|TRBV7-9
CASSLGGGPSTDTQYF
>14|TRBV2
CASSEVGGNYEQYF
>14|TRBV5-8
CASIQGSGANVLTF
>14|TRBV9
CASSPPSGNTEAFF
>15|TRBV10-3
CAISALGAGDYEQYF
>14|TRBV7-9
CASTPNAVNYGYTF
>14|TRBV27
CASRTGTLNTEAFF
>14|TRBV5-1
CASSGLGGADTQYF
>16|TRBV29-1
CSSGPTIGASTDTQYF
>16|TRBV9
CASSGTGGPSTDTQYF
>13|TRBV7-9
CASSFPFEETQYF
>14|TRBV25-1
CASSGTGTQETQYF
>15|TRBV28
CASSSPTGLNEKLFF
>12|TRBV10-2
CASSESAYGYTF